The 9 T cell receptor beta chains reported below all come from one sample, sequenced in a study of T cells after yellow fever vaccination. TCRdb re-analysed the 5' RACE reads in MiXCR, keeping a single row per CDR3 protein. The sample records roughly 120,000 distinct CDR3 sequences, 7.4% being singletons. The sample in question was CD4+ T cells sorted from PBMCs, obtained more than 8 days after the first yellow fever vaccination. The receptors here all came from a young man who received the YFV17D yellow fever vaccine.

This clonotype was detected ten times or more. The V call is TRBV19, the J call TRBJ1-2, with D unresolved. Trimming stripped 5 bases from V and 6 bases from J, with 10 bases between. The CDR3 is 12 residues long. Looked up from germline, CDR1 is LNHDA and CDR2 is SQIVND (reference sequence). CDR3 sequence: CASSPGIDGYTF. The CDR3 region has the DNA TGTGCCAGTAGTCCTGGCATCGATGGCTACACCTTC.

On this clonotype: A much bigger clone sits one base away, suggesting this may be a read error. The V call is TRBV5-1, the J call TRBJ2-7; D may be TRBD1 or TRBD2 (5 bases each). Germline V gives CDR1 SGHRS, CDR2 YFSETQ. The CDR3 consists of 14 residues. V dropped 4 bases and J dropped 7 bases, with 18 bases sitting between them. The CDR3 DNA reads as TGCGCCAGCAGCCCGAGGGACGGGGATGTGGAGCAGTACTTC. This encodes CASSPRDGDVEQYF.

The chain carries TRBV20-1 and TRBJ2-1; D is perhaps TRBD2 (7 bases). Between the trimmed V and J ends, which lost 6 bases and 0 bases, there was a span of 18 bases. The CDR3 consists of 16 residues. In germline, CDR1 is DFQATT, CDR2 SNEGSKA (reference sequence). CDR3 loop: CSAGYGGQSSYNEQFF. The CDR3 coding sequence is TGCAGTGCCGGTTACGGGGGGCAGAGCTCCTACAATGAGCAGTTCTTC.

The chain has TRBV5-1 and TRBJ1-1; no definite D call. CDR3 length: 13 residues. Per the germline V gene, CDR1 is SGHRS and CDR2 is YFSETQ. V shed 0 bases and J shed 6 bases, with 9 bases lying between them. CDR3 amino acids: CASSLEGSAEAFF. CDR3 nucleotide sequence: TGCGCCAGCAGCTTGGAAGGGTCCGCTGAAGCTTTCTTT.

This clonotype was observed a handful of times. The chain combines TRBV20-1 with TRBJ2-3; D is unclear. The V gene lost 3 bases and the J gene lost 0 bases, with 16 bases spanning the gap. The CDR3 length is 16 residues. Germline-derived CDR1 and CDR2 are DFQATT and SNEGSKA (reference sequence). CDR3 loop: CSARFRKSTSTDTQYF. CDR3 coding DNA: TGCAGTGCTAGGTTTAGGAAGTCGACTAGCACAGATACGCAGTATTTT.

The V gene is TRBV5-5, the J gene TRBJ2-5; a weak D match, TRBD2 (5 bases). The CDR3 extends over 13 amino acids. Germline V gene data show CDR1 as SGHKS and CDR2 as YYEKEE (reference sequence). V lost 4 bases and J lost 5, with 12 bases in between. The CDR3 DNA reads as TGTGCCAGCAGCCCCGGCGGGCAGGAGACCCAGTACTTC. This translates into CASSPGGQETQYF.

This clonotype showed up just a few times. V usage is TRBV5-1 and J usage is TRBJ2-2, with a possible D match to TRBD1 (6 bases). The CDR3 loop spans 15 amino acids. CDR1 and CDR2 from the germline V gene are SGHRS and YFSETQ. Trimming removed 1 base from V and 4 bases from J, with 11 bases in between. CDR3 amino acids: CASSLSGDGTGELFF. CDR3 nucleotides: TGCGCCAGCAGCTTGTCAGGGGATGGCACCGGGGAGCTGTTTTTT. Complete variable domain (other parts from reference TRBV5-1 and TRBJ2-2): KAGVTQTPRYLIKTRGQQVTLSCSPISGHRSVSWYQQTPGQGLQFLFEYFSETQRNKGNFPGRFSGRQFSNSRSEMNVSTLELGDSALYLCASSLSGDGTGELFFGEGSRLTVL.

The chain carries TRBV6-5 and TRBJ1-5; D perhaps matches TRBD1 (6 bases). Trimming removed 8 bases from V and 3 bases from J, with 11 bases in between. CDR3 length equals 13 residues. The germline V gene has CDR1 MNHEY and CDR2 SVGAGI. CDR3 coding DNA: TGTGCCAGCTTTGGACAGTTCAATCAGCCCCAGCATTTT. Encoded protein: CASFGQFNQPQHF.

This chain's CDR3 is CASSHSRAGDPYGYTF. DNA of the CDR3: TGTGCCAGCAGCCACAGCCGGGCCGGAGACCCCTATGGCTACACCTTC. This chain joins TRBV7-3 and TRBJ1-2, with D unclear. Trimming removed 5 bases from V and 4 bases from J, with 20 bases in between. The germline gives CDR1 SGHTA, CDR2 FQGTGA. CDR3 size: 16 residues.